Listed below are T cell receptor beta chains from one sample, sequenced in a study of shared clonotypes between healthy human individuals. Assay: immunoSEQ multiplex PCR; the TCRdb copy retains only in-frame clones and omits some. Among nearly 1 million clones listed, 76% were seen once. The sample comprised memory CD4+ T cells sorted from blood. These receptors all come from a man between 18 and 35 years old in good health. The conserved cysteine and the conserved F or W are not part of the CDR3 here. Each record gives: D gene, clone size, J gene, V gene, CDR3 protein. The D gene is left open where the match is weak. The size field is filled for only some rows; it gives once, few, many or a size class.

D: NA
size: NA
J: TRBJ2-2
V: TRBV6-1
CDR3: ASSEGHTGELF

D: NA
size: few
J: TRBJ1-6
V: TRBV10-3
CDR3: AIRLDSNSPLH

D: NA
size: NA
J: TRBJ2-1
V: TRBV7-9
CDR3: ASSLQGQEVGEQF

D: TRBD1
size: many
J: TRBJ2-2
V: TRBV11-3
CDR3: ASSFGTGGTGELF

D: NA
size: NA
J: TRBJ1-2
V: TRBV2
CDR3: ASRLSVGYGYT

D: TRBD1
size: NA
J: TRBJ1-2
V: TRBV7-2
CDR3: ASSLDYVVTGGYGYT

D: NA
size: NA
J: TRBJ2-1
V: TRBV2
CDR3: ASSDRVQSNEQF

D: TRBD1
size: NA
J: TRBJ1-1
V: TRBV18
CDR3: ASSSGQGVTEAF

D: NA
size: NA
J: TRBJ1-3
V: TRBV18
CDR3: ASSALTSSGNTIY

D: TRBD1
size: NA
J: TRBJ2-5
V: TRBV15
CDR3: ATSSRGTGRVETQY

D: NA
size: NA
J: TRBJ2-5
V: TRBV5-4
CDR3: ASSEITGIETQY

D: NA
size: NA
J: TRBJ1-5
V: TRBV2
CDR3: ASSYDTDQPQH

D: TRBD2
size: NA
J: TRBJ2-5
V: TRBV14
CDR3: ASTKGGGETQY

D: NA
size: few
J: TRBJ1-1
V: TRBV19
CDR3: ASSTTAGASGLTEAF

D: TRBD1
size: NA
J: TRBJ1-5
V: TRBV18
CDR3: ASSPQGAASNQPQH

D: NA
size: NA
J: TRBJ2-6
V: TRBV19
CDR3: ASSRFSGANVLT

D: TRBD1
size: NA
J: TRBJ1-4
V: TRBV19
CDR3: ASRASGRGPKATDEKLF

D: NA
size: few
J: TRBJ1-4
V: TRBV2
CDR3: ASTLRGGLF

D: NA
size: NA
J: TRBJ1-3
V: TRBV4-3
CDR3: ASSQEHSGNTIY

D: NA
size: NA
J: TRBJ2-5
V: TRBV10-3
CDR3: AISSSRETQY

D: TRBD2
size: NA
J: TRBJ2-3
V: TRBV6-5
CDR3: ASSYSGGRGTDTQY

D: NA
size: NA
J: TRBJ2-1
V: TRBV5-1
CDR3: ASSLGSYNEQF

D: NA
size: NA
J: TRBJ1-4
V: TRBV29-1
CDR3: SVVVSSVNEKLF

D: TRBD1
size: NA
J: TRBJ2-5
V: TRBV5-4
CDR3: ASSPLTGGSRETQY